This T cell receptor beta chain was retrieved from a study of T cell responses to AZD1222 COVID-19 vaccine. Across the whole study: It was second doses at about 4 or about 12 weeks that were pooled.

Method: immunoSEQ multiplex PCR; TCRdb's copy keeps in-frame clones and lacks some. The sample lists over 130,000 clones, around 90% occurring once. Trimming removed 5 bases from V and 6 bases from J, with 13 bases in between. The CDR3 spans 14 residues. Germline loops: CDR1 WNHNN, CDR2 SYGVQD (reference sequence). In regard to this clone: The antigen is undetermined.

Findings of the study overall: Of spike-specific TCRs, nearly half reportedly target regions left unmutated in variants. It was only after the peak T cell response that any repertoires were sampled. A mostly white British donor set with more females was recruited, and clonal diversity was possibly underestimated.

This clonotype was obtained from an adult in good health. The source was peripheral blood, collected on day 0 of AZD1222 vaccination. The chain employs TRBV10-1 and TRBJ1-4; no reliable D call. CDR3 amino acids: CASSMGGGDEKLFF. The CDR3 DNA sequence: TGCGCCAGCAGTATGGGAGGCGGGGATGAAAAACTGTTTTTT.